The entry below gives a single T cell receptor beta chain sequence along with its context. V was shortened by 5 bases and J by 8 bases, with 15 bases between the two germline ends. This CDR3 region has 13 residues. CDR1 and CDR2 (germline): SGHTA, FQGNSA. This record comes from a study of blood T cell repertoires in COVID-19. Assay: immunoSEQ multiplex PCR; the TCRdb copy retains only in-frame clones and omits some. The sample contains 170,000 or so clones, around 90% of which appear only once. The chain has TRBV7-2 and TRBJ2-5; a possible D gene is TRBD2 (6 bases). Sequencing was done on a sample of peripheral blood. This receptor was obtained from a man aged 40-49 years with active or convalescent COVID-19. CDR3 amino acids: CASSTRLVGTQYF. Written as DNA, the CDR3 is TGTGCCAGCAGCACACGACTAGTGGGAACCCAGTACTTC. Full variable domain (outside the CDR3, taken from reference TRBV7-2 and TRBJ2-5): GAGVSQSPSNKVTEKGKDVELRCDPISGHTALYWYRQSLGQGLEFLIYFQGNSAPDKSGLPSDRFSAERTGGSVSTLTIQRTQQEDSAVYLCASSTRLVGTQYFGPGTRLLVL.